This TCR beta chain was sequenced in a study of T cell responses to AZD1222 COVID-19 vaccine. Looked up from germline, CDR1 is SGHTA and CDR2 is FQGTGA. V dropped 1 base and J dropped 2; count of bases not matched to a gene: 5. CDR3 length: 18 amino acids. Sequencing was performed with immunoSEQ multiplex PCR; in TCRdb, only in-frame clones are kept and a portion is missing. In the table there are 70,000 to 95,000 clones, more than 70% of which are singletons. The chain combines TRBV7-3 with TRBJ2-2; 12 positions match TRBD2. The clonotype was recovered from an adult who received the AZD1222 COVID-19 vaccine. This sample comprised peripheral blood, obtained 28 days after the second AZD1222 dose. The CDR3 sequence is CASSLMGLAGINTGELFF. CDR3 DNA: TGTGCCAGCAGCTTAATGGGACTAGCGGGCATAAACACCGGGGAGCTGTTTTTT.